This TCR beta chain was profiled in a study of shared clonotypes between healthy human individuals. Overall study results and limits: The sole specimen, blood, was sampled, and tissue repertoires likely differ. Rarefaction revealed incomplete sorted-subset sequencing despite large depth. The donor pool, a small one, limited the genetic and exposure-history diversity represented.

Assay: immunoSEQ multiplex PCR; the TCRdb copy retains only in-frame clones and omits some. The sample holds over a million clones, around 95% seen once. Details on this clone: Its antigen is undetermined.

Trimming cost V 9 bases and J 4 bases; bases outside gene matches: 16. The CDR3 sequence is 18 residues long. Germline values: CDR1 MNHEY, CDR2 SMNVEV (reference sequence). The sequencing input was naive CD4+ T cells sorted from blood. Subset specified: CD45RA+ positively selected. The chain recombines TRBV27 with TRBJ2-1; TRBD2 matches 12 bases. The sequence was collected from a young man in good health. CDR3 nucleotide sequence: TGTGCCAGTCGGACTAGCGGGAAGACGTTTAGTGTTTACAATGAGCAGTTCTTC. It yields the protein CASRTSGKTFSVYNEQFF.